The clone carrying this T cell receptor (beta chain) was observed a few times. Its specificity is unknown. The data were obtained in a study of blood T cells in healthy people across ages. General observations from the study: Higher naive T cell percentage went strongly together with higher TCR beta diversity. Long-lived and aged donors differed, with more naive CD4+ cells and higher diversity in the long-lived.

The authors ran a second PCR of roughly 6 to 11 cycles using a sample-barcoded 5' primer and a J-beta primer mix. TCRdb analysed the 5' RACE reads with MiXCR anew, one entry per CDR3 protein. The data contain 1.8 million or so distinct CDR3 sequences, about 39% of them seen just once; the ten biggest clones take up 20% to 25%. This CDR3 is built from 14 residues. The V end lost 4 bases, the J end lost 5 bases, and 14 bases lay between the germline ends. In germline, CDR1 is MNHEY, CDR2 SVGAGI. The source material was blood. The clonotype was recovered from a human donor in good health. The V and J genes are TRBV6-5 and TRBJ1-2, with D unclear. CDR3 sequence reads: CASSSHSDGYGYTF. DNA of the CDR3: TGTGCCAGCAGTTCCCATTCCGACGGGTATGGCTACACCTTC.